The 25 T cell receptor beta chains listed next were all sequenced from one sample in a study of T cells in Graves' hyperthyroidism and ophthalmopathy. Amplified TCR beta CDR3 regions came from RNA transcripts. The HTBI primer set was used in a first-round RT-PCR of the TCR CDR3. Via MiXCR, TCRdb re-called the multiplex PCR reads, giving one row per CDR3 protein. In the table there are a few hundred thousand distinct CDR3 sequences, approximately 14% of which are singletons. Sequenced: blood. The receptor source for this set is a woman between 50 and 59 years old with Graves' hyperthyroidism that later progressed to Graves' ophthalmopathy.

This clonotype was counted many times. The chain combines TRBV20-1 with TRBJ1-1, with TRBD1 matching 7 bases. Trimming removed 1 base from V and 3 bases from J; junction bases left unmatched: 5. Germline V lookup: CDR1 DFQATT, CDR2 SNEGSKA (reference sequence). The CDR3 is 14 residues long. This CDR3 reads CSARGARGYTEAFF. Here the CDR3 DNA reads TGCAGTGCTAGAGGGGCCAGGGGGTACACTGAAGCTTTCTTT.

This clonotype was recorded many times. The chain is built from TRBV18 and TRBJ1-4; the match to TRBD1 covers 9 bases. Trimming at V came to 3 bases and at J to 6 bases, leaving 2 bases not matched to a gene. Germline lookup yields CDR1 KGHSH and CDR2 LQKENI. This CDR3 is built from 14 residues. The CDR3 sequence: CASSPGQGDEKLFF. The CDR3 region has the DNA TGTGCCAGCTCACCGGGACAGGGAGATGAAAAACTGTTTTTT. Full variable domain (outside the CDR3, taken from reference TRBV18 and TRBJ1-4): NAGVMQNPRHLVRRRGQEARLRCSPMKGHSHVYWYRQLPEEGLKFMVYLQKENIIDESGMPKERFSAEFPKEGPSILRIQQVVRGDSAAYFCASSPGQGDEKLFFGSGTQLSVL.

This clonotype was recorded at least ten times. V and J are TRBV5-1 and TRBJ1-2, with D unresolved. The CDR3 totals 13 residues. In germline, CDR1 is SGHRS, CDR2 YFSETQ. Trimming stripped 6 bases from V and 4 bases from J, with 13 bases between. The CDR3 is CASNPGSGYGYTF. Written as DNA, the CDR3 is TGCGCCAGCAATCCTGGATCGGGCTATGGCTACACCTTC.

This clonotype was counted ten times or more. CDR3: CASLPPAYSYNEQFF. CDR3 bases: TGTGCCAGCCTCCCCCCGGCTTACTCCTACAATGAGCAGTTCTTC. The rearrangement uses TRBV12-3 or TRBV12-4 and TRBJ2-1; D uncertain. V gave up 8 bases and J gave up 0 bases, with 14 bases separating them. This CDR3 contains 15 residues.

This clonotype was detected ten times or more. V and J are TRBV28 and TRBJ2-1, with 7 bases fitting TRBD1. The CDR3 covers 14 residues. The germline CDR1 and CDR2 sequences are MDHEN and SYDVKM. Unmatched junction bases numbered 5, after V lost 5 bases and J lost 4 bases. In nucleotides, the CDR3 is TGTGCCAGCAGTCTGACAGGGATGTACAATGAGCAGTTCTTC. As protein: CASSLTGMYNEQFF. Full variable domain (missing parts from reference TRBV28 and TRBJ2-1): DVKVTQSSRYLVKRTGEKVFLECVQDMDHENMFWYRQDPGLGLRLIYFSYDVKMKEKGDIPEGYSVSREKKERFSLILESASTNQTSMYLCASSLTGMYNEQFFGPGTRLTVL.

The table lists this clonotype with many counts. The J gene is TRBJ2-7, the V gene TRBV28, with 7 positions matching TRBD1. CDR3 length: 14 amino acids. V trimming: 6 bases; J trimming: 7 bases; junction bases outside the gene matches: 12. Germline V gives CDR1 MDHEN, CDR2 SYDVKM. CDR3: CASSLGDRAREQYF. The CDR3 DNA sequence: TGTGCCAGCAGCTTGGGCGACAGGGCGAGGGAGCAGTACTTC.

This clonotype was seen many times. The rearrangement links TRBV5-1 to TRBJ1-1; D not resolved. The CDR3 has 14 residues. V was pared by 0 bases and J by 3 bases, with 9 bases between. CDR1 and CDR2 from the germline V gene are SGHRS and YFSETQ. The CDR3 coding sequence is TGCGCCAGCAGCTTGGCCGAGGGTTACACTGAAGCTTTCTTT. It specifies CASSLAEGYTEAFF.

This clonotype was seen at least ten times. The chain employs TRBV2 and TRBJ2-5; 8 nucleotides match TRBD2. The CDR3 sequence is 14 residues long. V trimming: 2 bases; J trimming: 3 bases; junction bases outside the gene matches: 2. The germline V gene encodes CDR1 SNHLY and CDR2 FYNNEI. The CDR3, as DNA: TGTGCCAGCAGTGAATCACTAGCGGAAGAGACCCAGTACTTC. It translates to CASSESLAEETQYF. The full variable domain, in which reference TRBV2 and TRBJ2-5 provide the parts outside the CDR3, is EPEVTQTPSHQVTQMGQEVILRCVPISNHLYFYWYRQILGQKVEFLVSFYNNEISEKSEIFDDQFSVERPDGSNFTLKIRSTKLEDSAMYFCASSESLAEETQYFGPGTRLLVL.

This clonotype was observed at least ten times. The J gene is TRBJ2-1, the V gene TRBV2; the match to TRBD2 covers 8 bases. Germline CDR1 reads SNHLY; CDR2 reads FYNNEI. V gave up 0 bases and J gave up 8 bases; unmatched junction bases: 9. CDR3 length equals 16 residues. The CDR3 is CASSEAASGGDDEQFF. CDR3 coding DNA: TGTGCCAGCAGTGAAGCGGCATCGGGAGGGGACGATGAGCAGTTCTTC.

Many counts were recorded for this clonotype. V and J are TRBV19 and TRBJ2-3; 10 nucleotides agree with TRBD2. The CDR3 sequence is 14 residues long. CDR1 LNHDA and CDR2 SQIVND come from the germline V gene (reference sequence). Trimming removed 10 bases from V and 7 bases from J; junction bases left unmatched: 11. Here the CDR3 reads CATTAGGLFHTQYF. For the CDR3, the DNA is TGTGCCACCACAGCGGGAGGGCTTTTCCATACGCAGTATTTT.

This clonotype appeared once. V usage is TRBV10-3 and J usage is TRBJ1-2; D is undetermined. Trimming removed 0 bases at V and 6 bases at J, with 8 bases between. CDR3 length: 13 amino acids. From germline, CDR1 is ENHRY and CDR2 SYGVKD. CDR3 sequence (DNA): TGTGCCATCAGTGAGTCTGCGGGGAATGGCTACACCTTC. The encoded protein is CAISESAGNGYTF.

V is TRBV20-1 and J is TRBJ1-1; 8 nucleotides line up with TRBD1. Looked up from germline, CDR1 is DFQATT and CDR2 is SNEGSKA (reference sequence). This CDR3 spans 15 amino acids. V dropped 3 bases and J dropped 1; count of bases not matched to a gene: 7. The CDR3 region has the DNA TGCAGTGCTAGTGGACAGGGCTGGGGGAACACTGAAGCTTTCTTT. Its protein product is CSASGQGWGNTEAFF.

A few counts support this clonotype. The V call is TRBV9, the J call TRBJ2-1, with 7 bases lining up with TRBD1. Germline V gene sequence: CDR1 SGDLS, CDR2 YYNGEE. After removal of 4 bases from V and 0 bases from J, the junction contained 13 bases not matched to a gene. CDR3 length: 18 residues. CDR3 protein: CASSTSPGTASSYNEQFF. DNA of the CDR3: TGTGCCAGCAGCACCAGCCCCGGGACAGCTAGCTCCTACAATGAGCAGTTCTTC.

There are many counts of this clonotype. This sequence joins TRBV20-1 and TRBJ2-7, with D perhaps assigned TRBD1 or TRBD2 (6 bases each). Trimming removed 3 bases at V and 5 bases at J, with 14 bases between. From germline, CDR1 is DFQATT and CDR2 SNEGSKA (reference sequence). The CDR3 loop spans 13 amino acids. The CDR3 nucleotides read TGCAGTGCTAGTCTGCGGGACATCAACGAGCAGTACTTC. Translation gives CSASLRDINEQYF.

This clonotype appeared a few times. This chain uses TRBV5-1 with TRBJ2-1, with TRBD2 identical over 9 bases. V trimming: 3 bases; J trimming: 3 bases; junction bases outside the gene matches: 7. Germline values: CDR1 SGHRS, CDR2 YFSETQ. This CDR3 comprises 16 residues. For the CDR3, the DNA is TGCGCCAGCAGCTGGGGAGCGGGAGGATTCTACAATGAGCAGTTCTTC. Translation: CASSWGAGGFYNEQFF.

This clonotype was counted between two and nine times. The chain is built from TRBV20-1 and TRBJ2-7; D may correspond to TRBD1 or TRBD2 (6 bases each). The germline V and J ends were trimmed by 8 bases and 8 bases, with 25 bases remaining between them. CDR1 and CDR2 from the germline V gene are DFQATT and SNEGSKA (reference sequence). The CDR3 runs 14 residues. The CDR3 DNA reads TGCAGTACTAAAAGGGGGACTCTAAGGGATAAGCAGTACTTC. The encoded protein is CSTKRGTLRDKQYF.

This clonotype was seen repeatedly, ten times or more. The genes are TRBV29-1 and TRBJ2-1; D call uncertain. CDR1 and CDR2 from the germline V gene are SQVTM and ANQGSEA. This CDR3 is 12 amino acids long. V lost 5 bases, J lost 5 bases, and 10 bases lay in between. The CDR3 nucleotides are TGCAGCGTTTTACGGTGGGACAATGAGCAGTTCTTC. Its protein product is CSVLRWDNEQFF.

The genes are TRBV19 and TRBJ2-2, with 9 bases lining up with TRBD1. Trimming at V came to 3 bases and at J to 7 bases, leaving 6 bases not matched to a gene. Germline CDR1 is LNHDA and CDR2 is SQIVND (reference sequence). The CDR3 has 15 residues. Here the CDR3 DNA reads TGTGCCAGTAGTATCACAGGGGGCGCGGGCGGGGAGCTGTTTTTT. Protein product: CASSITGGAGGELFF.

The chain combines TRBV6-9 with TRBJ1-5; D might be TRBD1 (6 bases). The V end lost 3 bases, the J end lost 1 base, and 19 bases lay between the germline ends. The CDR3 extends over 18 amino acids. The germline CDR1 and CDR2 sequences are MNHGY and SVAAGI. CDR3 amino acids: CASSYPRSGARSNQPQHF. The DNA for the CDR3 is TGTGCCAGCAGTTACCCCCGATCGGGGGCACGGAGCAATCAGCCCCAGCATTTT.

This clonotype was seen at least ten times. V and J are TRBV25-1 and TRBJ1-2; tentatively, D is TRBD1 (5 bases). Germline V gene sequence: CDR1 MGHDK, CDR2 SYGVNS. Trimming pared 6 bases from V and 6 bases from J, leaving 17 bases between. The CDR3 is 14 residues long. The CDR3 region is CASSFLGLRHGYTF. For the CDR3, the DNA is TGTGCCAGCAGCTTCCTGGGACTCCGTCATGGCTACACCTTC.

This clonotype was counted a few times. The chain carries TRBV5-6 and TRBJ2-7; 8 nucleotides line up with TRBD2. Trimming removed 4 bases from V and 3 bases from J; junction bases left unmatched: 9. CDR1 SGHDT and CDR2 YYEEEE come from the germline V gene. The CDR3 runs to 15 residues. The CDR3 DNA is TGTGCCAGCAGCACGGCCGGGACTAGGGTCTACGAGCAGTACTTC. Protein sequence: CASSTAGTRVYEQYF.

This clonotype was observed at least ten times. The rearrangement links TRBV3-1 to TRBJ1-3, with D unresolved. Germline V gene lookup returns CDR1 LGHDT and CDR2 YNNKEL (reference sequence). This CDR3 has 15 amino acids. Trimming pared 4 bases from V and 0 bases from J, leaving 10 bases between. As DNA, the CDR3 is TGTGCCAGCAGCCTTTGGACGATCTCTGGAAACACCATATATTTT. This encodes CASSLWTISGNTIYF.

V usage is TRBV2 and J usage is TRBJ2-3; D is perhaps TRBD1 or TRBD2 (5 bases each). Germline CDR1 SNHLY, CDR2 FYNNEI. The CDR3 extends over 12 amino acids. V lost 2 bases and J lost 11, with 11 bases in between. The CDR3, as DNA: TGTGCCAGCAGTGAACAGGGCGGAGGGCAGTATTTT. Its protein product is CASSEQGGGQYF.

The J gene is TRBJ1-1, the V gene TRBV5-1; TRBD1 is a possible D gene (6 bases). The length of the CDR3 is 17 residues. Germline loops: CDR1 SGHRS, CDR2 YFSETQ. V lost 0 bases to trimming and J lost 6 bases, with 21 bases between them. This chain's CDR3 is CASSLALGGGREAEAFF. DNA for the CDR3: TGCGCCAGCAGCTTGGCCTTAGGGGGGGGGCGCGAAGCTGAAGCTTTCTTT.

To note about this clonotype: The conserved closing phenylalanine or tryptophan is absent in this CDR3, likely reflecting a read error. V gene TRBV18 combines with J gene TRBJ1-3; D gene ambiguous. Per germline, CDR1 KGHSH and CDR2 LQKENI. The CDR3 extends over 16 amino acids. For the CDR3, the DNA is TGTGCCAGCTCACCTCGCATTTTGGACTCTGGGAACACCATATATCTT. This encodes CASSPRILDSGNTIYL.